These 3 T cell receptor beta chains originate from one sample sequenced in a study of cytomegalovirus exposure and HLA in healthy donors. This PCR relied on a set of 60 Vbeta primers and 13 Jbeta primers. Profiled with immunoSEQ multiplex PCR; TCRdb holds only in-frame clones, not every one. Of about 180,000 clones listed, roughly 70% are singletons. Material: PBMCs. The receptors stem from a male donor in good health and CMV-seronegative.

The rearrangement uses TRBV5-4 and TRBJ2-7, with D uncertain. The V and J ends lost 3 bases and 4 bases respectively, with 5 bases between them. The CDR3 is 11 residues long. CDR1 is SGHNT and CDR2 is YYREEE in the germline V gene (reference sequence). The CDR3 sequence: CASSYNYEQYF. The DNA for the CDR3 is TGTGCCAGCAGCTACAATTACGAGCAGTACTTC.

The V and J genes are TRBV4-1 and TRBJ2-4; 10 nucleotides agree with TRBD2. The CDR3 has 21 residues. Germline CDR1 is MGHRA and CDR2 is YSYEKL. Unmatched junction bases numbered 20, after V lost 4 bases and J lost 2 bases. The CDR3 here is CASSRSPQREGQRVPKNIQYF. DNA for the CDR3: TGCGCCAGCAGCCGGTCTCCCCAGCGGGAGGGCCAGAGGGTACCCAAAAACATTCAGTACTTC.

The rearrangement joins TRBV9 to TRBJ2-1, with D uncertain. V lost 4 bases and J 8 bases, leaving 7 bases between the germline ends. Looked up from germline, CDR1 is SGDLS and CDR2 is YYNGEE. The CDR3 length is 11 residues. The CDR3: CASSLEHEQFF. The CDR3 DNA sequence: TGTGCCAGCAGCTTGGAGCATGAGCAGTTCTTC.